Shown below are 12 T cell receptor beta chains from a single sample sequenced in a study of post-analysis software for immune sequencing data. Overall study findings and caveats: TRBV5-6, TRBV5-1 and TRBV20-1 belonged to a set of five TRBV segments that were more frequent in patients than controls.

These TCRs' antigens remain unknown. The TCR beta cDNA libraries carried unique molecular identifiers. TCRdb fed the PCR reads into MiXCR, producing one record per CDR3 protein. The sample consists of roughly 410,000 distinct CDR3 sequences, around a third of them appearing once. Sequenced: blood. These receptors came from a girl aged 10-17 years with multiple sclerosis.

The CDR3 region has the DNA TGTGCCAGCAGCCGGGGGCAGGCCGGGGAGCTGTTTTTT. Its translation: CASSRGQAGELFF. The chain carries TRBV12-3 or TRBV12-4 and TRBJ2-2; the D call may be TRBD1 or TRBD2 (6 bases each). V was pared by 6 bases and J by 6 bases, with 11 bases between. The CDR3 consists of 13 residues.

The chain links TRBV29-1 to TRBJ2-6, with 8 bases matching TRBD1. The CDR3 consists of 14 residues. J was trimmed by 2 bases and V by 5 bases; bases with no gene match: 2. CDR1 is SQVTM, CDR2 ANQGSEA, per germline. CDR3 bases: TGCAGCGTTCGGACAGGGACTGGGGCCAACGTCCTGACTTTC. It yields the protein CSVRTGTGANVLTF.

The V call is TRBV20-1, the J call TRBJ1-5; 8 positions agree with TRBD1. Trimming took 2 bases from V and 5 from J; bases not matched to a gene: 2. The CDR3 runs 13 residues. Germline loops: CDR1 DFQATT, CDR2 SNEGSKA (reference sequence). In DNA, the CDR3 is TGCAGTGCTAGATCGACAGGGGATCAGCCCCAGCATTTT. It is translated as CSARSTGDQPQHF.

A note on this clonotype: One end of the junction fails to match germline, which may point to a read error. The rearrangement joins TRBV14 to TRBJ2-3; 12 bases match TRBD2. The CDR3 covers 18 residues. The germline V gene encodes CDR1 SGHDN and CDR2 FVKESK. The CDR3 DNA is TGTGCCAACAGCCAAGATGTCCCACTAGCGGGGGGTTCAGGTACGCAGTATTTT. Protein: CANSQDVPLAGGSGTQYF.

V is TRBV7-2 and J is TRBJ2-1; possible D gene TRBD1, 5 bases. The CDR3 is 12 residues long. The germline V gene encodes CDR1 SGHTA and CDR2 FQGNSA. V gave up 5 bases and J gave up 9 bases, with 11 bases separating them. In DNA form, the CDR3 reads TGTGCCAGCAGCACCAGGGTGGGTGAGCAGTTCTTC. Amino acids: CASSTRVGEQFF.

The V call is TRBV27, the J call TRBJ1-2; D possibly corresponds to TRBD1 (6 bases). The germline gives CDR1 MNHEY, CDR2 SMNVEV (reference sequence). V dropped 4 bases and J dropped 3 bases, with 15 bases sitting between them. CDR3 size: 15 residues. For the CDR3, the DNA is TGTGCCAGCAGTTCGGGGGCTAAGTGGGACTATGGCTACACCTTC. Translation gives CASSSGAKWDYGYTF.

The rearrangement uses TRBV24-1 and TRBJ2-3, with 7 bases that match TRBD2. The V gene's germline CDR1 is KGHDR and CDR2 SFDVKD. The V gene end was trimmed by 3 bases and the J gene end by 2 bases; junction bases not matched to a gene: 4. The CDR3 length is 15 residues. CDR3: CATSDRAGDTDTQYF. CDR3 bases: TGTGCCACCAGTGATCGGGCGGGGGACACAGATACGCAGTATTTT.

This clonotype has only a few counts. V usage is TRBV25-1 and J usage is TRBJ2-3; 8 bases align to TRBD2. J lost 2 bases, V lost 6 bases, and 7 bases had no gene match. CDR1 MGHDK and CDR2 SYGVNS come from the germline V gene. The CDR3 runs to 15 residues. CDR3 nucleotides: TGTGCCAGCAGCGAGGCGGGGGGCCCCACAGATACGCAGTATTTT. The encoded protein is CASSEAGGPTDTQYF. Using reference TRBV25-1 and TRBJ2-3 for the parts outside the CDR3, the full variable domain is EADIYQTPRYLVIGTGKKITLECSQTMGHDKMYWYQQDPGMELHLIHYSYGVNSTEKGDLSSESTVSRIRTEHFPLTLESARPSHTSQYLCASSEAGGPTDTQYFGPGTRLTVL.

This chain joins TRBV12-3 or TRBV12-4 and TRBJ2-1; 9 bases map to TRBD2. CDR3 length: 15 residues. V trimming: 6 bases; J trimming: 7 bases; junction bases outside the gene matches: 10. This CDR3 reads CASSPYWAGGNEQFF. The CDR3, as DNA: TGTGCCAGCAGCCCCTATTGGGCGGGGGGGAATGAGCAGTTCTTC.

For the CDR3, the DNA is TGTGCCAGCAGCGTAGGAACGACCGGCCAAGAGACCCAGTACTTC. The encoded protein is CASSVGTTGQETQYF. The rearrangement links TRBV9 to TRBJ2-5; D remains unclear. From germline, CDR1 is SGDLS and CDR2 YYNGEE. The CDR3 totals 15 residues. Trimming pared 0 bases from V and 1 base from J, leaving 10 bases between.

This rearrangement joins TRBV29-1 to TRBJ2-3; D is perhaps TRBD2 (6 bases). CDR3 length: 14 residues. Per germline, CDR1 SQVTM and CDR2 ANQGSEA. V gave up 6 bases and J gave up 2 bases, with 15 bases separating them. DNA for the CDR3: TGCAGCGTGCGGGAAGCAGGGACCACAGATACGCAGTATTTT. It codes for CSVREAGTTDTQYF.

The rearrangement uses TRBV18 and TRBJ2-5; no clear D. The end of the DNA aligns better with TRBJ2-7, so the J call may be wrong. The CDR3 is made up of 13 amino acids. CDR1 and CDR2 from the germline V gene are KGHSH and LQKENI. CDR3 sequence: CASSPLERPEQYF. The DNA of the CDR3 is TGTGCCAGCTCACCACTTGAGCGTCCCGAGCAGTACTTC.